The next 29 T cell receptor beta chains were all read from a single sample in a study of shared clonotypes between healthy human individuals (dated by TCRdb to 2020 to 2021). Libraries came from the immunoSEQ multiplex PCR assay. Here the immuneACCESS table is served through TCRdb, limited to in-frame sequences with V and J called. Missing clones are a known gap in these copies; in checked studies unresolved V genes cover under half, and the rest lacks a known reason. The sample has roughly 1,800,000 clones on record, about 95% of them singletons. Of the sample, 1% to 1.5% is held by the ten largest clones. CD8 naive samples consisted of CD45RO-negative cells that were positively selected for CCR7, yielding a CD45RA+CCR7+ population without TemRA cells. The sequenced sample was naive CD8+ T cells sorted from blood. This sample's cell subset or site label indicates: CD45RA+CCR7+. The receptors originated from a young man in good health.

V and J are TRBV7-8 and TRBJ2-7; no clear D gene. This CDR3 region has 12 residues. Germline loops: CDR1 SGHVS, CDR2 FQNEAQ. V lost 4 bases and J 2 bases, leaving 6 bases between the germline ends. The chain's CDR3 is CASSYVAYEQYF. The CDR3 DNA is TGTGCCAGCAGCTACGTGGCCTACGAGCAGTACTTC.

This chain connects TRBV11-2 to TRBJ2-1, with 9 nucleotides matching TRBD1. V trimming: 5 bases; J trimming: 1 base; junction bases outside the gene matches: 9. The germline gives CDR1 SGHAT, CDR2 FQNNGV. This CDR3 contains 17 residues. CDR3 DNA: TGTGCCAGCAGCGGCCCGAAGGACAGGGGATCCTACAATGAGCAGTTCTTC. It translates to CASSGPKDRGSYNEQFF. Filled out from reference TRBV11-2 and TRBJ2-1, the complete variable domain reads EAGVAQSPRYKIIEKRQSVAFWCNPISGHATLYWYQQILGQGPKLLIQFQNNGVVDDSQLPKDRFSAERLKGVDSTLKIQPAKLEDSAVYLCASSGPKDRGSYNEQFFGPGTRLTVL.

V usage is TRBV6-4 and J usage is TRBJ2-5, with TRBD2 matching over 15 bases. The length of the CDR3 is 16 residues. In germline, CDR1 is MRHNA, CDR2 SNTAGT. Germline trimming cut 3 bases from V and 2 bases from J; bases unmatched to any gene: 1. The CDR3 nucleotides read TGTGCCAGCAGTGAAGGACTAGCGGGAGGGCAAGAGACCCAGTACTTC. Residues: CASSEGLAGGQETQYF.

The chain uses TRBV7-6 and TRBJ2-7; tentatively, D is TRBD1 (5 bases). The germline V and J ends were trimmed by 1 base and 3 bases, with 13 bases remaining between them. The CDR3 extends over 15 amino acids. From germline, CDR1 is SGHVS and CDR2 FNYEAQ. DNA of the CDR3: TGTGCCAGCAGCTTAGGGACACCGGCAGGCTACGAGCAGTACTTC. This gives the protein CASSLGTPAGYEQYF.

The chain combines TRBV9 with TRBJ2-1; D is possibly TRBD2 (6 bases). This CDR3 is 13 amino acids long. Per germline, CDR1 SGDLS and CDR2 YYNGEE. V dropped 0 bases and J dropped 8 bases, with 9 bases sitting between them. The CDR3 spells CASSVDVADEQFF. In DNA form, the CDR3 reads TGTGCCAGCAGCGTAGATGTAGCGGATGAGCAGTTCTTC. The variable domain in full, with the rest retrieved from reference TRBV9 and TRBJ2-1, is DSGVTQTPKHLITATGQRVTLRCSPRSGDLSVYWYQQSLDQGLQFLIQYYNGEERAKGNILERFSAQQFPDLHSELNLSSLELGDSALYFCASSVDVADEQFFGPGTRLTVL.

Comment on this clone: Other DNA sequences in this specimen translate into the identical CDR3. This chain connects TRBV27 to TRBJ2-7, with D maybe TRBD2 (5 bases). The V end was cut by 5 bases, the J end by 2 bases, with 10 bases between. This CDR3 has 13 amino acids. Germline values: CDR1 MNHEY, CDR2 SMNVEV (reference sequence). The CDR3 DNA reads TGTGCCAGCAGTCCGGGAATAGCCTACGAGCAGTACTTC. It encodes CASSPGIAYEQYF.

The CDR3 DNA reads as TGTGCCAGCAGCCACTTCAACACGGACACAGATACGCAGTATTTT. This codes for CASSHFNTDTDTQYF. The chain carries TRBV4-2 and TRBJ2-3; D not resolved. V shed 3 bases and J shed 2 bases, with 12 bases lying between them. Germline V gene lookup returns CDR1 LGHNA and CDR2 YNFKEQ. The CDR3 sequence is 15 residues long.

The chain's CDR3 is CASSATGPLNYGYTF. CDR3 sequence (DNA): TGTGCCAGCAGCGCCACAGGGCCACTTAACTATGGCTACACCTTC. V is TRBV27 and J is TRBJ1-2; D might be TRBD1 (6 bases). V lost 6 bases, J lost 1 base, and 15 bases lay in between. CDR3 length equals 15 residues. The germline V gene encodes CDR1 MNHEY and CDR2 SMNVEV (reference sequence).

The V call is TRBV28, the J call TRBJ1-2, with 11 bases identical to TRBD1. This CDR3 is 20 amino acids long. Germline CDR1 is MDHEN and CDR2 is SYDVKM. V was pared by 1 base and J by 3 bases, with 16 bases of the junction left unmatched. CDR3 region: CASSLYPLGQGVERDYGYTF. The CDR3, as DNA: TGTGCCAGCAGTTTATATCCCCTGGGACAGGGGGTAGAGAGAGACTATGGCTACACCTTC.

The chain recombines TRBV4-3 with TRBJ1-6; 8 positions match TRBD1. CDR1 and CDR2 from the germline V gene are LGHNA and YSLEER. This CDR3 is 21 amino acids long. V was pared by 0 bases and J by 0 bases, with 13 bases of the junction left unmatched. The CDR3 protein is CASSQDLDRGPESSYNSPLHF. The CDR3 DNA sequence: TGCGCCAGCAGCCAAGATCTTGACAGGGGACCCGAAAGCTCCTATAATTCACCCCTCCACTTT.

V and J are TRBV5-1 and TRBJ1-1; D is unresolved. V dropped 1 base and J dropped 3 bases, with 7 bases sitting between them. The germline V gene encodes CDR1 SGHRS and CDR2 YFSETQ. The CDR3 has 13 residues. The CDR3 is CASSLSGYTEAFF. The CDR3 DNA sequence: TGCGCCAGCAGCTTGAGTGGGTACACTGAAGCTTTCTTT.

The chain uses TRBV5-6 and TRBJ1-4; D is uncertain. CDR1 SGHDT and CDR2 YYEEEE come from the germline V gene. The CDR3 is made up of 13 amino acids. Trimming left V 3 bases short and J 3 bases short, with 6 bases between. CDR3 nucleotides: TGTGCCAGCAGCTCCGGGGCTAATGAAAAACTGTTTTTT. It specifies CASSSGANEKLFF. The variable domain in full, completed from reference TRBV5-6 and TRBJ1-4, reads DAGVTQSPTHLIKTRGQQVTLRCSPKSGHDTVSWYQQALGQGPQFIFQYYEEEERQRGNFPDRFSGHQFPNYSSELNVNALLLGDSALYLCASSSGANEKLFFGSGTQLSVL.

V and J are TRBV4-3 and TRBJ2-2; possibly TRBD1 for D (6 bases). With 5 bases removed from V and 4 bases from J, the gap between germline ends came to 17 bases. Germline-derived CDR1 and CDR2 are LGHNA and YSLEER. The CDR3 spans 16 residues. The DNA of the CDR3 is TGCGCCAGCAGCAAACGACAGGACCCGGTCACCGGGGAGCTGTTTTTT. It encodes CASSKRQDPVTGELFF.

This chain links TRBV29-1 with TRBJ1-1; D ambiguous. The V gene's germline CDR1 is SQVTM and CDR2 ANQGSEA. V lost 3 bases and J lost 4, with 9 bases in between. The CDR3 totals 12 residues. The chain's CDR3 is CSVDGEGTEAFF. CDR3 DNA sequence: TGCAGCGTTGATGGGGAGGGCACTGAAGCTTTCTTT.

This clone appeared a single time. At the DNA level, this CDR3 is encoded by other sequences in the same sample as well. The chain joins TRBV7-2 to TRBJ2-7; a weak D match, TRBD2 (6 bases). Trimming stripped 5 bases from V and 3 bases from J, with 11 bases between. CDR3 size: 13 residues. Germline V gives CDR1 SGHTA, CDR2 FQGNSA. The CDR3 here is CASSLAGSYEQYF. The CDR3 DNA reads TGTGCCAGCAGCCTGGCCGGGAGCTACGAGCAGTACTTC. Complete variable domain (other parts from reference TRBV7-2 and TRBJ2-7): GAGVSQSPSNKVTEKGKDVELRCDPISGHTALYWYRQSLGQGLEFLIYFQGNSAPDKSGLPSDRFSAERTGGSVSTLTIQRTQQEDSAVYLCASSLAGSYEQYFGPGTRLTVT.

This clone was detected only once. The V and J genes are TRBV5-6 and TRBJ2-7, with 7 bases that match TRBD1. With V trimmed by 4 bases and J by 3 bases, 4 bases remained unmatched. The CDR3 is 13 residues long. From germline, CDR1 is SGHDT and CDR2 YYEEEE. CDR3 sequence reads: CASSEGQNYEQYF. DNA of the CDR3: TGTGCCAGCAGCGAGGGACAGAACTACGAGCAGTACTTC.

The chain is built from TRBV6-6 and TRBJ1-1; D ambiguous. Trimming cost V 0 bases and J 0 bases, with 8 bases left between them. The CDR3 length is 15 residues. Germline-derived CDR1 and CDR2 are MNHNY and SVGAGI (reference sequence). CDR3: CASSYSDTMNTEAFF. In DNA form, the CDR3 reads TGTGCCAGCAGTTACTCCGACACAATGAACACTGAAGCTTTCTTT.

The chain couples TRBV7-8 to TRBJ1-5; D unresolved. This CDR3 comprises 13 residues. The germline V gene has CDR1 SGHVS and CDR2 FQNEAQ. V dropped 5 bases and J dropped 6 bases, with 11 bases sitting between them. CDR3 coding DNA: TGTGCCAGCAGCCACGACTTGGTTCAGCCCCAGCATTTT. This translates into CASSHDLVQPQHF.

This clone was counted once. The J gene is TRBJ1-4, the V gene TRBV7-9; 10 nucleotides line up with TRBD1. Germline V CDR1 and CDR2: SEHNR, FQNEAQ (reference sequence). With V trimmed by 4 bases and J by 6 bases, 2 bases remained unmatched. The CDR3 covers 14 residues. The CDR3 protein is CASSYGTGDEKLFF. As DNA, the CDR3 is TGTGCCAGCAGCTATGGGACAGGGGATGAAAAACTGTTTTTT.

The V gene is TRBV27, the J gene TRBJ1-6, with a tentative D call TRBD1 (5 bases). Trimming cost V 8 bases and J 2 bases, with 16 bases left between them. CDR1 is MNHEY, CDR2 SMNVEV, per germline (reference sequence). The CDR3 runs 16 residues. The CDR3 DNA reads TGTGCCAGCGGGAACCTCGGGGCGGCCTATAATTCACCCCTCCACTTT. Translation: CASGNLGAAYNSPLHF.

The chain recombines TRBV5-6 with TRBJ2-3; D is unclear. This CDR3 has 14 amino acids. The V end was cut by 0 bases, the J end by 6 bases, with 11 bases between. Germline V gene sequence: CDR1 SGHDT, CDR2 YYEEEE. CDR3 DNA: TGTGCCAGCAGCTTGGGTGGATTCGGGGATACGCAGTATTTT. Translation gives CASSLGGFGDTQYF.

CDR3 loop: CASSSGTHEQYF. DNA for the CDR3: TGTGCCAGCAGCTCAGGGACCCACGAGCAGTACTTC. This sequence joins TRBV7-9 and TRBJ2-5, with D perhaps matching TRBD1 or TRBD2 (5 bases each). Matching the DNA end better, TRBJ2-7 makes the J call doubtful. Germline V gives CDR1 SEHNR, CDR2 FQNEAQ (reference sequence). CDR3 length: 12 amino acids.

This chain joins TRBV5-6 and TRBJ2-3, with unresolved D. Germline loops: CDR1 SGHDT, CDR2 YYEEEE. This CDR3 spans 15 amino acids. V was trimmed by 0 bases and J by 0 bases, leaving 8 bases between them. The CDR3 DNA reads TGTGCCAGCAGCTTGGACCAGGACAGCACAGATACGCAGTATTTT. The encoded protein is CASSLDQDSTDTQYF. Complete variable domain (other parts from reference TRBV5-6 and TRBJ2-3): DAGVTQSPTHLIKTRGQQVTLRCSPKSGHDTVSWYQQALGQGPQFIFQYYEEEERQRGNFPDRFSGHQFPNYSSELNVNALLLGDSALYLCASSLDQDSTDTQYFGPGTRLTVL.

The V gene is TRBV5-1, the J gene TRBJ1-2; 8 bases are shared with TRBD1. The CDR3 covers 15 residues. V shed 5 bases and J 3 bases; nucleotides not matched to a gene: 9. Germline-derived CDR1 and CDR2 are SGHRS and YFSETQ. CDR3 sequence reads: CASSWIGQGDYGYTF. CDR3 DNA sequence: TGCGCCAGCAGTTGGATCGGACAGGGCGACTATGGCTACACCTTC. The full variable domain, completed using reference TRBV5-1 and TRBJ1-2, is KAGVTQTPRYLIKTRGQQVTLSCSPISGHRSVSWYQQTPGQGLQFLFEYFSETQRNKGNFPGRFSGRQFSNSRSEMNVSTLELGDSALYLCASSWIGQGDYGYTFGSGTRLTVV.

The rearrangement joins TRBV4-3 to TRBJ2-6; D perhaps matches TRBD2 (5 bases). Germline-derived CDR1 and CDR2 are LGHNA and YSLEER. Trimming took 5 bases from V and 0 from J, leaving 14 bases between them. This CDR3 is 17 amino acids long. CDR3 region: CASSGLGPPSGANVLTF. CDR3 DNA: TGCGCCAGCAGCGGACTTGGGCCTCCCTCTGGGGCCAACGTCCTGACTTTC.

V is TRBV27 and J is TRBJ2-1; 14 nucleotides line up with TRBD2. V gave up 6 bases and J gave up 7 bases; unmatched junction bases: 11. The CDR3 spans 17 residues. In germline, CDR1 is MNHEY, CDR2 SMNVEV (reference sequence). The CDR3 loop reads CASSSPGTSGRANEQFF. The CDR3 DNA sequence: TGTGCCAGCAGCTCCCCTGGGACTAGCGGGAGAGCGAATGAGCAGTTCTTC.

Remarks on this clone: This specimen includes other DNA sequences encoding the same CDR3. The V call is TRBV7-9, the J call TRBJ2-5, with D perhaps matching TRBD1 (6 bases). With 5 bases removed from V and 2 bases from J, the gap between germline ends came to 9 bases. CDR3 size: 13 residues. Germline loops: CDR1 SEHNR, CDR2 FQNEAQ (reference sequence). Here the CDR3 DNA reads TGTGCCAGCAGCCCAGGGGATCAAGAGACCCAGTACTTC. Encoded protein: CASSPGDQETQYF.

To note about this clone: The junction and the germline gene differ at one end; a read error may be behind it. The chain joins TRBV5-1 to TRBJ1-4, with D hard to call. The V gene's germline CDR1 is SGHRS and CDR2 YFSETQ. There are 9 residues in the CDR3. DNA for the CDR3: TGCGCCAGCACCCACGAAGAAACCTTC. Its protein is CASTHEETF.

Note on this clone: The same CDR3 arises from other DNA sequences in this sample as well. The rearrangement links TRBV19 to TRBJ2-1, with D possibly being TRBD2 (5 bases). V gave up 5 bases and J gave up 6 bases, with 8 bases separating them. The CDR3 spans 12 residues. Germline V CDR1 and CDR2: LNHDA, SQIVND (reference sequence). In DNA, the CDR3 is TGTGCCAGTAGTCCGAGCGGCAATGAGCAGTTCTTC. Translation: CASSPSGNEQFF. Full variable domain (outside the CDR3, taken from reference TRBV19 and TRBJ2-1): DGGITQSPKYLFRKEGQNVTLSCEQNLNHDAMYWYRQDPGQGLRLIYYSQIVNDFQKGDIAEGYSVSREKKESFPLTVTSAQKNPTAFYLCASSPSGNEQFFGPGTRLTVL.